The rows below give T cell receptor beta chains drawn from one sample of a study of blood T cell repertoires in COVID-19. Using immunoSEQ multiplex PCR, the repertoire was profiled, and TCRdb retains in-frame clones only, with some absent. The data hold some 290,000 clones, with around four fifths observed a single time. The sample comprised peripheral blood. These receptors were collected from a man in his 60s who had recovered from COVID-19. Both conserved end residues are part of each CDR3. Each record gives: V gene, clone size, D gene, J gene, CDR3 DNA, CDR3 protein. A D gene is named only where the DNA matches it firmly. Clone size is shown for a subset of rows, as once, few, many or a class of expanded clone.

TRBV4-1	once	TRBD1	TRBJ2-7	TGCGCCAGCAGCCAACAGGACAGGGGGCTGGGCGAGCAGTACTTC	CASSQQDRGLGEQYF
TRBV19	.	.	TRBJ1-5	TGTGCCAGTAGTATAAAAGGACAGAACAATCAGCCCCAGCATTTT	CASSIKGQNNQPQHF
TRBV7-9	once	TRBD1	TRBJ2-7	TGTGCCAGAAGCTTAGCCGGGGGACAGGTCCACGAGCAGTACTTC	CARSLAGGQVHEQYF
TRBV18	.	.	TRBJ1-4	TGTGCCAGCTCCCCTAACCCTGGAGCTAATGAAAAACTGTTTTTT	CASSPNPGANEKLFF
TRBV19	.	TRBD2	TRBJ2-7	TGTGCCAGTAGCGGGCTAGCGGGAGGGCACGAGCAGTACTTC	CASSGLAGGHEQYF
TRBV19	.	TRBD1	TRBJ2-1	TGTGCCAGTAGTATGTATCAGGGGGCGTACAGTGAGCAGTTCTTC	CASSMYQGAYSEQFF
TRBV18	.	TRBD2	TRBJ2-1	TGTGCCAGCTCACTCGGACTAGCGGGAGTTGGCAATGAGCAGTTCTTC	CASSLGLAGVGNEQFF
TRBV19	once	TRBD1	TRBJ1-2	TGTGCCAGTAGTTCGAGGGACAGGGGTGAGAGAAACTATGGCTACACCTTC	CASSSRDRGERNYGYTF
TRBV4-2	.	.	TRBJ1-5	TGTGCCAGCAGTCCTAGGACTGGGGAAAATCAGCCCCAGCATTTT	CASSPRTGENQPQHF
TRBV9	.	TRBD2	TRBJ2-3	TGTGCCAGCAGCGTAGATCCAGCGGGGGGACAGAGAGATACGCAGTATTTT	CASSVDPAGGQRDTQYF
TRBV5-1	.	.	TRBJ2-3	TGCGCCAGCAGCTTGCCCAGCGGACCCACAGATACGCAGTATTTT	CASSLPSGPTDTQYF
TRBV7-8	once	TRBD1	TRBJ1-4	TGTGCCAGCAGCTTAGTGTTGGGGACAGCAACTAATGAAAAACTGTTTTTT	CASSLVLGTATNEKLFF
TRBV27	.	.	TRBJ2-5	TGTGCCAGCAGTTTCTACAGGGATGGGGCCCAGTACTTC	CASSFYRDGAQYF
TRBV5-6	.	TRBD1	TRBJ2-3	TGTGCCAGCAGCGCCACAGGGGACACAGATACGCAGTATTTT	CASSATGDTDTQYF
TRBV4-1	.	TRBD2	TRBJ2-7	TGCGCCAGCAGCCAAGTTGTCGGCGGGAGTTTCTACGAGCAGTACTTC	CASSQVVGGSFYEQYF
TRBV12-3/TRBV12-4	.	.	TRBJ2-3	TGTGCCAGCAGTTTATTCTCGGTTGATACGCAGTATTTT	CASSLFSVDTQYF
TRBV25-1	.	.	TRBJ2-7	TGTGCCAGCAAACGAGGCACGGGGGAGCAGTACTTC	CASKRGTGEQYF
TRBV18	few	.	TRBJ2-7	TGTGCCAGCTCGCCTGACACCGGGGACTCCTACGAGCAGTACTTC	CASSPDTGDSYEQYF
TRBV3-1/TRBV3-2	.	TRBD2	TRBJ2-1	TGTGCCAGCAGCCACTACATCACTAGCGGGAGGGCCGGTGAGCAGTTCTTC	CASSHYITSGRAGEQFF
TRBV6-5	.	TRBD2	TRBJ2-7	TGTGCCAGCCGGTCTAGCGGGACCTACGAGCAGTACTTC	CASRSSGTYEQYF
TRBV28	.	TRBD1	TRBJ1-4	TGTGCCAGCAGTTTTGACAGGGTTTTGGAAAAACTGTTTTTT	CASSFDRVLEKLFF